Shown below are 3 T cell receptor beta chains from a single sample sequenced in a study of CD8+ T cells in alopecia areata. RNA extraction and reverse transcription yielded cDNA as sequencing template. Produced via immunoSEQ multiplex PCR; TCRdb's table is partial and in-frame only. There are about 150,000 clones in the sample; roughly 48% occur only once, and roughly 7.5% lies in the top ten. What was sequenced was CD4+ T cells sorted from blood. These receptors were obtained from a human donor with alopecia areata.

V usage is TRBV29-1 and J usage is TRBJ1-1; the D gene is possibly TRBD1 (6 bases). There are 13 residues in the CDR3. The V end was cut by 4 bases, the J end by 5 bases, with 14 bases between. Looked up from germline, CDR1 is SQVTM and CDR2 is ANQGSEA. CDR3 in DNA: TGCAGCGTTGGGCGGGGGCCGGAGACTGAAGCTTTCTTT. The encoded protein is CSVGRGPETEAFF.

This clone occurred a few times. The chain links TRBV29-1 to TRBJ2-1, with 9 bases lining up with TRBD2. CDR3 length: 15 amino acids. Germline V CDR1 and CDR2: SQVTM, ANQGSEA. Trimming cost V 1 base and J 6 bases; bases outside gene matches: 7. CDR3 sequence reads: CSVEARAGGVNEQFF. CDR3 bases: TGCAGCGTTGAAGCCCGAGCGGGAGGTGTCAATGAGCAGTTCTTC.

The CDR3 loop reads CASRGLNTGELFF. The CDR3 region has the DNA TGCGCCAGCAGGGGCCTGAACACCGGGGAGCTGTTTTTT. This chain connects TRBV10-1 to TRBJ2-2; D uncertain. CDR1 and CDR2 (germline): WNHNN, SYGVQD (reference sequence). This CDR3 comprises 13 residues. Between the trimmed V and J ends, which lost 6 bases and 1 base, there was a span of 6 bases.